The T cell receptor (beta chain) under discussion was sequenced for a study of radiation and T cells in renal cell carcinoma. Study-wide background: Nephrectomy followed 15 Gy stereotactic body radiation by 4 weeks.

Study-wide points: In blood, top tumor clones expanded by 2 weeks, shrinking by 4.

Concerning this clone: The antigen is unknown.

TCRdb's table, derived via immunoSEQ multiplex PCR, lists solely in-frame clones and lacks some. The sample lists more than 140,000 clones, over 65% occurring once. Specified time point: baseline pretreatment blood. The treatment: 15 Gy SBRT to primary tumor, nephrectomy 4 weeks later. Serial blood draws occurred at baseline and 2 and 4 weeks post-SBRT. The tumor was a clear cell renal cell carcinoma. CDR3 size: 14 residues. V was clipped by 5 bases and J by 0 bases, with 7 bases between them. CDR1 is SGHTA, CDR2 FQGNSA, per germline. This receptor was identified in a woman between 45 and 65 years old with renal cell carcinoma. The sample consisted of blood, taken from a patient whose treatment included radiotherapy and nephrectomy. This rearrangement joins TRBV7-2 to TRBJ1-4, with a weak D call TRBD1 (5 bases). The CDR3 here is CASSPGATNEKLFF. The CDR3 DNA is TGTGCCAGCAGCCCGGGGGCAACTAATGAAAAACTGTTTTTT.